Listed below are T cell receptor beta chains from one sample, sequenced in a study of shared clonotypes between healthy human individuals. Measured with immunoSEQ multiplex PCR; TCRdb has only the in-frame clones, and not every one. The sample lists some 2 million clones, roughly 94% occurring once. The specimen was naive CD8+ T cells sorted from blood. The receptors derive from a man between 18 and 29 years old in good health. Each CDR3 is given with its conserved first and last residue. The order of the fields is V gene, J gene, D gene, CDR3 protein, CDR3 DNA. D genes are given only for firm matches.

v_call: TRBV9
j_call: TRBJ1-2
d_call: .
cdr3_aa: CASSVLRALYGYTF
cdr3_nt: TGTGCCAGCAGCGTATTGCGGGCTTTATATGGCTACACCTTC

v_call: TRBV28
j_call: TRBJ2-7
d_call: .
cdr3_aa: CASRPDWSYEQYF
cdr3_nt: TGTGCCAGCAGACCGGACTGGTCCTACGAGCAGTACTTC

v_call: TRBV30
j_call: TRBJ2-7
d_call: .
cdr3_aa: CAWSGGGVPIYEQYF
cdr3_nt: TGTGCCTGGAGTGGGGGCGGCGTTCCAATCTACGAGCAGTACTTC

v_call: TRBV27
j_call: TRBJ2-6
d_call: .
cdr3_aa: CASSFLQSANVLTF
cdr3_nt: TGTGCCAGCAGTTTTCTTCAGAGCGCCAACGTCCTGACTTTC

v_call: TRBV6-5
j_call: TRBJ1-1
d_call: TRBD1
cdr3_aa: CASSPTGGNTEAFF
cdr3_nt: TGTGCCAGCAGTCCGACAGGGGGAAACACTGAAGCTTTCTTT

v_call: TRBV6-1
j_call: TRBJ2-7
d_call: TRBD2
cdr3_aa: CASRDSGVFEQYF
cdr3_nt: TGTGCCAGCAGAGATAGCGGGGTGTTCGAGCAGTACTTC

v_call: TRBV7-9
j_call: TRBJ2-5
d_call: .
cdr3_aa: CASSFFPNGLFLETQYF
cdr3_nt: TGTGCCAGCAGCTTCTTCCCCAATGGACTTTTTTTGGAGACCCAGTACTTC

v_call: TRBV13
j_call: TRBJ2-7
d_call: TRBD1
cdr3_aa: CASSTQGWGYEQYF
cdr3_nt: TGTGCCAGCAGCACACAGGGGTGGGGATACGAGCAGTACTTC

v_call: TRBV4-1
j_call: TRBJ1-2
d_call: .
cdr3_aa: CASSQGMYGYTF
cdr3_nt: TGCGCCAGCAGCCAGGGAATGTATGGCTACACCTTC

v_call: TRBV19
j_call: TRBJ2-7
d_call: .
cdr3_aa: CASQGGNEQYF
cdr3_nt: TGTGCCAGCCAAGGGGGAAACGAGCAGTACTTC

v_call: TRBV4-1
j_call: TRBJ2-3
d_call: TRBD2
cdr3_aa: CASSQDGSGGAGDTQYF
cdr3_nt: TGCGCCAGCAGCCAAGATGGCAGCGGGGGGGCGGGAGATACGCAGTATTTT

v_call: TRBV27
j_call: TRBJ2-7
d_call: TRBD1
cdr3_aa: CASAPGTGNYEQYF
cdr3_nt: TGTGCCAGCGCCCCCGGGACAGGTAACTACGAGCAGTACTTC

v_call: TRBV2
j_call: TRBJ2-1
d_call: .
cdr3_aa: CASSEMNEQFF
cdr3_nt: TGTGCCAGCAGCGAAATGAATGAGCAGTTCTTC

v_call: TRBV7-2
j_call: TRBJ2-7
d_call: TRBD2
cdr3_aa: CASSLGGRFDEQYF
cdr3_nt: TGTGCCAGCAGCTTAGGCGGGAGGTTCGACGAGCAGTACTTC

v_call: TRBV5-6
j_call: TRBJ2-3
d_call: .
cdr3_aa: CASSLVGSGDTQYF
cdr3_nt: TGTGCCAGCAGTCTCGTCGGGTCAGGGGATACGCAGTATTTT

v_call: TRBV13
j_call: TRBJ2-3
d_call: .
cdr3_aa: CASSRTSDTQYF
cdr3_nt: TGTGCCAGCAGCCGAACGTCAGATACGCAGTATTTT

v_call: TRBV5-6
j_call: TRBJ1-2
d_call: .
cdr3_aa: CASSQTEGLGYTF
cdr3_nt: TGTGCCAGCAGCCAGACAGAAGGTCTAGGCTACACCTTC

v_call: TRBV6-5
j_call: TRBJ1-1
d_call: .
cdr3_aa: CASSYLEGMNTEAFF
cdr3_nt: TGTGCCAGCAGTTACTTGGAGGGGATGAACACTGAAGCTTTCTTT

v_call: TRBV4-1
j_call: TRBJ2-1
d_call: TRBD2
cdr3_aa: CASSFSGSVGNEQFF
cdr3_nt: TGCGCCAGCAGCTTTAGCGGGAGCGTCGGCAATGAGCAGTTCTTC

v_call: TRBV2
j_call: TRBJ2-7
d_call: .
cdr3_aa: CASSPDLNGVYEQYF
cdr3_nt: TGTGCCAGCAGTCCGGACCTTAATGGGGTTTACGAGCAGTACTTC

v_call: TRBV2
j_call: TRBJ2-7
d_call: .
cdr3_aa: CASSTGPNSYEQYF
cdr3_nt: TGTGCCAGCAGTACCGGGCCGAATTCCTACGAGCAGTACTTC

v_call: TRBV2
j_call: TRBJ1-2
d_call: TRBD1
cdr3_aa: CASSETGTGINYGYTF
cdr3_nt: TGTGCCAGCAGTGAGACTGGGACAGGGATTAACTATGGCTACACCTTC